This TCR beta chain emerged from a study of beta chain features in type 1 diabetes. This clone has just one count. What was sequenced were expressed TCRB transcripts, since all of the isolated RNA had been reverse transcribed. About 3.57 million reads, on average, came from each naive, central memory and regulatory T cell sample. TCRdb's table, derived via immunoSEQ multiplex PCR, lists solely in-frame clones and lacks some. The sample holds just over 450,000 clones; approximately 30% are singletons and the top ten take almost 0.065%. Germline-derived CDR1 and CDR2 are SGDLS and YYNGEE. The germline V and J ends were trimmed by 0 bases and 8 bases, with 14 bases remaining between them. The CDR3 is made up of 15 amino acids. A single heparinised draw of roughly 120 mL on average was taken per donor.

Sequencing was done on a sample of naive CD4+ T cells from blood. The chain has TRBV9 and TRBJ1-4; D is uncertain. The source is a man aged 18 to 30 in good health. This chain's CDR3 is CASSVVDGRREKLFF. In nucleotides, the CDR3 is TGTGCCAGCAGCGTAGTGGACGGACGACGAGAAAAACTGTTTTTT.